This T cell receptor (beta chain) was captured by sequencing in a study of OX40 agonist ivuxolimab in advanced cancers. A word on this clone: The antigen is unknown.

Findings and limits, study-wide: There was clonal expansion of CD4+ and CD8+ blood T cells by week 6 at 0.1 to 3.0 mg/kg.

Measured with immunoSEQ multiplex PCR; TCRdb has only the in-frame clones, and not every one. This sample has about 12,000 clones, with around four fifths found just once. This CDR3 contains 15 residues. CDR1 and CDR2 (germline): MDHEN, SYDVKM. Trimming took off 2 bases at V and 8 bases at J, with 16 bases between the two ends. Specimen: CD4+ or CD8+ T cells sorted from blood, collected in a trial of the OX40 agonist ivuxolimab. This chain links TRBV28 with TRBJ1-3; D might be TRBD1 (6 bases). The TCR originated in an adult with an advanced solid tumor such as melanoma, head and neck, liver or kidney cancer. This chain's CDR3 is CASSLRYRVGHTIYF. As DNA, the CDR3 is TGTGCCAGCAGTTTACGGTACAGGGTTGGGCACACCATATATTTT.